The 20 T cell receptor beta chains below come from one sample, sequenced in a study of shared clonotypes between healthy human individuals. Naive CD8 cells comprised CD45RO-negative, CCR7-positively selected cells, excluding terminally differentiated effector memory CD45RA+ cells. The data were produced by immunoSEQ multiplex PCR, yet TCRdb's version contains in-frame clones alone and is incomplete. The sample consists of about 750,000 clones, more than 85% of them appearing once. The material sequenced was naive CD8+ T cells sorted from blood. The receptors shown here come from a man under 40 in good health.

This chain connects TRBV19 to TRBJ2-3; D remains unclear. Trimming shortened V by 5 bases and J by 4 bases, and 13 bases separated the two germline ends. The CDR3 loop spans 14 amino acids. Germline V gene lookup returns CDR1 LNHDA and CDR2 SQIVND (reference sequence). CDR3 nucleotide sequence: TGTGCCAGTAGTGGATGGACGTGGCCAGATACGCAGTATTTT. This codes for CASSGWTWPDTQYF. Variable domain in full (rest from reference TRBV19 and TRBJ2-3): DGGITQSPKYLFRKEGQNVTLSCEQNLNHDAMYWYRQDPGQGLRLIYYSQIVNDFQKGDIAEGYSVSREKKESFPLTVTSAQKNPTAFYLCASSGWTWPDTQYFGPGTRLTVL.

This rearrangement joins TRBV7-9 to TRBJ2-7, with D perhaps matching TRBD2 (5 bases). This CDR3 is built from 14 residues. Germline V gene data show CDR1 as SEHNR and CDR2 as FQNEAQ (reference sequence). Trimming shortened V by 5 bases and J by 0 bases, and 11 bases separated the two germline ends. CDR3 loop: CASSHGRASYEQYF. DNA for the CDR3: TGTGCCAGCAGCCATGGGCGGGCCTCCTACGAGCAGTACTTC.

V is TRBV27 and J is TRBJ1-1, with D hard to call. The CDR3 contains 15 residues. Trimming left V 1 base short and J 0 bases short, with 9 bases between. Germline CDR1 MNHEY, CDR2 SMNVEV (reference sequence). CDR3 nucleotide sequence: TGTGCCAGCAGTTTATGGGATGGCGTGAACACTGAAGCTTTCTTT. It yields the protein CASSLWDGVNTEAFF.

This chain connects TRBV18 to TRBJ2-1, with D possibly matching TRBD2 (5 bases). The V gene lost 0 bases and the J gene lost 4 bases, with 13 bases spanning the gap. The germline CDR1 and CDR2 sequences are KGHSH and LQKENI. The CDR3 runs to 16 residues. CDR3 in amino acids: CASSPPIVGSYNEQFF. DNA for the CDR3: TGTGCCAGCTCACCACCAATCGTGGGGAGTTACAATGAGCAGTTCTTC.

V usage is TRBV11-2 and J usage is TRBJ2-1; D is perhaps TRBD1 (5 bases). The CDR3 is 16 residues long. Deletions cut 5 bases from V and 5 bases from J, with 19 bases between. Germline V CDR1 and CDR2: SGHAT, FQNNGV. The CDR3 bases are TGTGCCAGCAGCAAAGTACCGGAGACAGATGACAATGAGCAGTTCTTC. This gives the protein CASSKVPETDDNEQFF.

This chain connects TRBV7-9 to TRBJ2-1; D unresolved. CDR3 size: 11 residues. Germline lookup yields CDR1 SEHNR and CDR2 FQNEAQ (reference sequence). V was cut by 2 bases and J by 14 bases, with 10 bases left in between. The CDR3 loop reads CASSLLPSEFF. DNA for the CDR3: TGTGCCAGCAGCTTACTCCCCTCGGAGTTCTTC.

The rearrangement joins TRBV27 to TRBJ2-1; 8 bases fit TRBD2. CDR3 length: 14 residues. V shed 5 bases and J 10 bases; nucleotides not matched to a gene: 10. CDR1 is MNHEY, CDR2 SMNVEV, per germline (reference sequence). CDR3 in DNA: TGTGCCAGCAGTCCGAGTAGCGGGATCAGGGAGCAGTTCTTC. As protein: CASSPSSGIREQFF.

The chain has TRBV15 and TRBJ2-3, with a possible D match to TRBD2 (6 bases). This CDR3 spans 16 amino acids. Germline V lookup: CDR1 LNHNV, CDR2 YYDKDF (reference sequence). The V end lost 0 bases, the J end lost 3 bases, and 13 bases lay between the germline ends. The CDR3 spells CATSREKAGRTDTQYF. CDR3 in DNA: TGTGCCACCAGCAGAGAGAAGGCGGGAAGGACAGATACGCAGTATTTT.

The chain employs TRBV6-1 and TRBJ1-1, with TRBD1 as a possible D gene (6 bases). V lost 2 bases, J lost 3 bases, and 13 bases lay in between. Germline CDR1 is MNHNS and CDR2 is SASEGT. The CDR3 is 15 amino acids. The CDR3 is CASSERRKGDTEAFF. In nucleotides, the CDR3 is TGTGCCAGCAGTGAAAGGAGGAAGGGGGACACTGAAGCTTTCTTT.

The V call is TRBV15, the J call TRBJ2-3; D could derive from TRBD1 or TRBD2 (5 bases each). The CDR3 is 16 residues long. Trimming pared 3 bases from V and 2 bases from J, leaving 15 bases between. Looked up from germline, CDR1 is LNHNV and CDR2 is YYDKDF (reference sequence). CDR3 DNA sequence: TGTGCCACCAGCAGGGCAATGGTCGGGACCACAGATACGCAGTATTTT. It translates to CATSRAMVGTTDTQYF.

The chain carries TRBV11-2 and TRBJ2-3; 9 nucleotides align to TRBD1. Looked up from germline, CDR1 is SGHAT and CDR2 is FQNNGV. V was clipped by 6 bases and J by 4 bases; unmatched bases: 8. CDR3 length: 15 amino acids. CDR3 DNA sequence: TGTGCCAGCAGTTCTACAGGGGGCTGGGCAGATACGCAGTATTTT. This encodes CASSSTGGWADTQYF. The full variable domain, completed using reference TRBV11-2 and TRBJ2-3, is EAGVAQSPRYKIIEKRQSVAFWCNPISGHATLYWYQQILGQGPKLLIQFQNNGVVDDSQLPKDRFSAERLKGVDSTLKIQPAKLEDSAVYLCASSSTGGWADTQYFGPGTRLTVL.

V gene TRBV13 combines with J gene TRBJ2-5; unclear D gene. The germline gives CDR1 PRHDT, CDR2 FYEKMQ (reference sequence). The CDR3 consists of 14 residues. V was cut by 7 bases and J by 2 bases, with 14 bases left in between. This chain's CDR3 is CASTKGKIQETQYF. CDR3 in DNA: TGTGCCAGCACCAAAGGGAAGATACAAGAGACCCAGTACTTC. The variable domain in full, with the rest retrieved from reference TRBV13 and TRBJ2-5, is AAGVIQSPRHLIKEKRETATLKCYPIPRHDTVYWYQQGPGQDPQFLISFYEKMQSDKGSIPDRFSAQQFSDYHSELNMSSLELGDSALYFCASTKGKIQETQYFGPGTRLLVL.

This chain connects TRBV28 to TRBJ2-1, with TRBD1 identical over 7 bases. J lost 0 bases, V lost 2 bases, and 4 bases had no gene match. The germline V gene encodes CDR1 MDHEN and CDR2 SYDVKM. The CDR3 is 16 amino acids. This CDR3 reads CASSLLDRSSYNEQFF. The CDR3 nucleotides are TGTGCCAGCAGTTTACTGGACAGGAGCTCCTACAATGAGCAGTTCTTC.

Only one count was recorded for this clone. The CDR3 here is CASSLSRTVMNTEAFF. DNA for the CDR3: TGTGCCAGCAGCTTATCCAGGACAGTCATGAACACTGAAGCTTTCTTT. The chain links TRBV11-2 to TRBJ1-1, with a weak D call TRBD1 (6 bases). CDR1 is SGHAT, CDR2 FQNNGV, per germline. V lost 2 bases to trimming and J lost 0 bases, with 13 bases between them. This CDR3 has 16 residues.

This chain joins TRBV6-4 and TRBJ2-2, with TRBD2 identical over 9 bases. The junction had 1 base not matched to a gene; V was cut back by 2 bases and J by 6 bases. The germline CDR1 and CDR2 sequences are MRHNA and SNTAGT. The CDR3 consists of 14 residues. The CDR3 region is CASSDKREAGELFF. The CDR3 region has the DNA TGTGCCAGCAGTGACAAGCGGGAGGCCGGGGAGCTGTTTTTT.

V and J are TRBV7-6 and TRBJ2-7, with no clear D. The CDR3 runs 15 residues. Germline V lookup: CDR1 SGHVS, CDR2 FNYEAQ. Trimming removed 0 bases from V and 0 bases from J, with 9 bases in between. CDR3: CASSLAADHSYEQYF. As DNA, the CDR3 is TGTGCCAGCAGCTTAGCGGCAGATCACTCCTACGAGCAGTACTTC.

The V and J genes are TRBV28 and TRBJ1-2; D is uncertain. Trimming left V 2 bases short and J 8 bases short, with 12 bases between. CDR1 and CDR2 (germline): MDHEN, SYDVKM. The CDR3 has 13 residues. Here the CDR3 DNA reads TGTGCCAGCAGTTTAATTCAAGGTCACGGCTACACCTTC. This translates into CASSLIQGHGYTF.

This chain links TRBV7-9 with TRBJ1-5, with 9 bases that match TRBD1. Germline CDR1 reads SEHNR; CDR2 reads FQNEAQ (reference sequence). J lost 6 bases, V lost 0 bases, and 6 bases had no gene match. This CDR3 comprises 16 residues. DNA of the CDR3: TGTGCCAGCAGCTTAGCGGAAACAGGGGGCACTCAGCCCCAGCATTTT. It encodes CASSLAETGGTQPQHF.

The rearrangement uses TRBV27 and TRBJ1-1; D not certain. This CDR3 region has 15 residues. Germline V gives CDR1 MNHEY, CDR2 SMNVEV (reference sequence). The ends were cut back, 2 bases at V and 1 base at J, with 11 bases in the middle. In DNA, the CDR3 is TGTGCCAGCAGTTTAAATGGGCACGCGAACACTGAAGCTTTCTTT. It specifies CASSLNGHANTEAFF.

The chain employs TRBV11-1 and TRBJ2-1; 13 positions match TRBD2. V lost 4 bases, J lost 5 bases, and 2 bases stayed unmatched. Germline loops: CDR1 SGHAT, CDR2 FQDESV (reference sequence). This CDR3 has 15 residues. The CDR3 sequence: CASSSGLAGDNEQFF. CDR3 in DNA: TGTGCCAGCAGCTCCGGACTAGCGGGAGACAATGAGCAGTTCTTC.